A selection of T cell receptor beta chains follows, all from one sample in a study of patients and donors after allogeneic stem cell transplantation. TCRdb re-derived calls from the RT-PCR reads in MiXCR, one entry per CDR3 protein. The profile shows 200,000 to 250,000 distinct CDR3 sequences, roughly 38% of them singletons. The sample was blood, either unsorted or a sorted T cell fraction (not recorded which). These receptors were obtained from a human donor who was either an allogeneic HSCT recipient or a stem cell or donor lymphocyte infusion donor (not recorded which). It is not recorded whose cells these are; they may come from a transplant donor. Both conserved end residues are part of each CDR3.

v_call cdr3_aa
TRBV4-1 CASSQRDRGISSYNSPLHF
TRBV7-8 CASSFGVGGELFF
TRBV5-1 CASGDRGTTYEQYF
TRBV12-3/TRBV12-4 CASSQGQGADGYTF
TRBV5-1 CASSLEGTGRSPLHF
TRBV5-1 CASSLTPFNGELFF
TRBV29-1 CSVEGEGLCSATNEKLFF
TRBV20-1 CSARDEKKYEQYF
TRBV4-1 CASSQEGTNPSYEQYF
TRBV4-1 CASSQPGADGNTEAFF
TRBV6-2/TRBV6-3 CASSYGGRAYEQYF
TRBV25-1 CASSDLAGTGYNEQFF
TRBV20-1 CSASGVWDEQFF
TRBV12-3/TRBV12-4 CASSSGPANSPLHF
TRBV10-2 CASQTLGQGPRDTQYF
TRBV13 CASSLGSEAFF
TRBV28 CASSLSGTTNYGYTF
TRBV4-1 CASSQEWGTEYGYTF
TRBV12-3/TRBV12-4 CASILQGSEAFF
TRBV5-1 CASSRTTSNYGYTF
TRBV28 CAISKVAKNIQYF
TRBV2 CASSSKAGEAFF
TRBV28 CASSFLYEQYF
TRBV3-1 CASSQAGGAGNTIYF
TRBV5-1 CASSFSLEGKARNTEAFF
TRBV10-3 CAISEIAQGARNEQFF
TRBV3-1 CASSPHGGELFF
TRBV4-3 CASSQEPLGQETQYF
TRBV3-1 CASSQRGAQPQHF
TRBV29-1 CSVDRMNTGELFF
TRBV15 CASGTSGSNEQFF
TRBV12-3/TRBV12-4 CASSLARLAGGETQYF